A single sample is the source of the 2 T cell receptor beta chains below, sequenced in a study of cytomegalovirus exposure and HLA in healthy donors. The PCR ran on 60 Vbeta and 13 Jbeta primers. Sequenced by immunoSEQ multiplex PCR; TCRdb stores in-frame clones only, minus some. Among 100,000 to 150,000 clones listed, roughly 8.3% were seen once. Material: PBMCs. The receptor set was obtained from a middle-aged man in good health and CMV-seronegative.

The CDR3 sequence is CASSLAQMNTEAFF. CDR3 coding DNA: TGTGCCAGCAGCTTAGCACAGATGAACACTGAAGCTTTCTTT. The chain employs TRBV7-9 and TRBJ1-1; no definite D call. Trimming stripped 0 bases from V and 0 bases from J, with 5 bases between. The germline V gene encodes CDR1 SEHNR and CDR2 FQNEAQ (reference sequence). The CDR3 extends over 14 amino acids.

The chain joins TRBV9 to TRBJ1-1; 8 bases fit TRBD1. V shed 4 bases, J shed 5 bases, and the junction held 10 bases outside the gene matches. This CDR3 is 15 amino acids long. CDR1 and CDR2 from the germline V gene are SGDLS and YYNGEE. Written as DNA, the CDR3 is TGTGCCAGCAGCTCCGCGCCCAGGGGGCGGACTGAAGCTTTCTTT. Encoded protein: CASSSAPRGRTEAFF.